Listed here are 9 T cell receptor beta chains from one sample, sequenced in a study of regulatory dendritic cells for organ transplantation (dated by TCRdb to about 2017). Library prep was done by the immunoSEQ multiplex PCR assay. The table was pulled from immuneACCESS by TCRdb, which kept in-frame rearrangements only. Such tables lose some clones; where checked, under half of the loss comes from unresolved V genes, and the rest has no known cause. The sample data list tens of thousands of clones, and around 86% of these were observed just once. Clones ranked in the top ten supply under 0.3% of the sample. These TCRs' antigens remain unknown. Sorted T cell subsets were CFSE-labeled and co-cultured for five to six days with allogeneic regulatory or mature dendritic cells at a 1:10 DC:T ratio. Sequencing was done on a sample of naive CD4+ T cells from blood cultured with dendritic cells. The cell subset or site label, read with the paper, signifies: CD45RA+ naive T cells. The receptor source for this set is a human donor in good health.

The chain links TRBV28 to TRBJ1-5; D not resolved. V lost 4 bases and J lost 9, with 7 bases in between. The CDR3 covers 11 residues. The germline gives CDR1 MDHEN, CDR2 SYDVKM. The CDR3 is CASSSPWPQHF. CDR3 DNA sequence: TGTGCCAGCAGTTCCCCTTGGCCCCAGCATTTT.

V is TRBV5-4 and J is TRBJ1-2; tentatively, D is TRBD1 (5 bases). CDR1 and CDR2 (germline): SGHNT, YYREEE (reference sequence). V dropped 0 bases and J dropped 7 bases, with 10 bases sitting between them. The CDR3 extends over 13 amino acids. The CDR3 reads CASSLEYRSGYTF. CDR3 sequence (DNA): TGTGCCAGCAGCTTGGAATACAGGAGTGGCTACACCTTC.

J is TRBJ2-7 and V is TRBV5-1; 10 bases align to TRBD1. The V gene's germline CDR1 is SGHRS and CDR2 YFSETQ. The CDR3 length is 17 residues. Losses at the gene ends were 0 bases for V and 3 bases for J; bases not matched to a gene: 9. Here the CDR3 DNA reads TGCGCCAGCAGCTTGGCCTCTAGGACAGGGGGTCTCTACGAGCAGTACTTC. It translates to CASSLASRTGGLYEQYF.

The chain combines TRBV5-1 with TRBJ2-5, with D unclear. Germline lookup yields CDR1 SGHRS and CDR2 YFSETQ. V lost 0 bases and J lost 4, with 10 bases in between. The CDR3 spans 14 residues. CDR3 in amino acids: CASSLDVVGETQYF. CDR3 sequence (DNA): TGCGCCAGCAGCTTGGACGTAGTTGGAGAGACCCAGTACTTC.

V is TRBV7-8 and J is TRBJ1-1; no clear D gene. Germline assignment: CDR1 SGHVS and CDR2 FQNEAQ. Trimming took 8 bases from V and 0 from J, leaving 13 bases between them. The CDR3 spans 14 residues. CDR3 nucleotide sequence: TGTGCCAGCCAATGGGCAGCGATGAACACTGAAGCTTTCTTT. This encodes CASQWAAMNTEAFF.

The gene calls are TRBV7-2 and TRBJ2-1; 9 nucleotides line up with TRBD1. The junction had 7 bases not matched to a gene; V was cut back by 4 bases and J by 3 bases. CDR3 length: 16 amino acids. Germline loops: CDR1 SGHTA, CDR2 FQGNSA. This chain's CDR3 is CASSSRTGADYNEQFF. The CDR3 DNA sequence: TGTGCCAGCAGCTCAAGGACAGGGGCGGACTACAATGAGCAGTTCTTC.

The rearrangement joins TRBV28 to TRBJ1-2, with a weak D call TRBD1 (5 bases). Germline values: CDR1 MDHEN, CDR2 SYDVKM. The CDR3 runs to 12 residues. V was pared by 4 bases and J by 8 bases, with 11 bases between. The CDR3, as DNA: TGTGCCAGCAGTTCGACAGAAGTCGGCTACACCTTC. This translates into CASSSTEVGYTF.

The V and J genes are TRBV7-2 and TRBJ2-7, with D unresolved. The germline V gene encodes CDR1 SGHTA and CDR2 FQGNSA. The CDR3 contains 11 residues. V was cut by 5 bases and J by 0 bases, with 2 bases left in between. The CDR3 loop reads CASSLSYEQYF. CDR3 nucleotides: TGTGCCAGCAGCCTCTCCTACGAGCAGTACTTC.

This clone was recorded once. The chain carries TRBV2 and TRBJ2-3; either TRBD1 or TRBD2 may fit D (6 bases each). The V and J ends lost 9 bases and 1 base respectively, with 17 bases between them. This CDR3 has 15 residues. CDR1 SNHLY and CDR2 FYNNEI come from the germline V gene. This CDR3 is CASKGGERRTDTQYF. Here the CDR3 DNA reads TGTGCCAGTAAGGGGGGTGAACGGCGCACAGATACGCAGTATTTT. The complete variable domain, with remaining parts taken from reference TRBV2 and TRBJ2-3, reads EPEVTQTPSHQVTQMGQEVILRCVPISNHLYFYWYRQILGQKVEFLVSFYNNEISEKSEIFDDQFSVERPDGSNFTLKIRSTKLEDSAMYFCASKGGERRTDTQYFGPGTRLTVL.